These T cell receptor beta chains were read from a single sample in a study of response to subunit inactivated influenza vaccine. TCRdb re-called the RT-PCR reads through MiXCR, storing one row per CDR3 protein. The repertoire holds roughly 540,000 distinct CDR3 sequences, with approximately 24% as singletons. These data are also associated with another study on T cells expressing NK-cell markers.

The sequencing used CD4+ T cells sorted from PBMCs, collected 12 days after vaccination. The receptors stem from a man aged 50-59 years who received an inactivated influenza vaccine. The conserved cysteine and the conserved F or W are not part of the CDR3 here.

j_call v_call cdr3_aa
TRBJ2-1 TRBV6-1 ASSVHGRSSYNEQF
TRBJ2-7 TRBV3-1 ASSASGFSTYEQY
TRBJ2-1 TRBV6-4 ASITSGNHNEQF
TRBJ2-3 TRBV4-1 ASSPWGGGLDTQY
TRBJ1-6 TRBV5-5 ASSFSSGQGRANSPLH
TRBJ1-2 TRBV4-3 ASSQEPGRRGANYGYT
TRBJ2-7 TRBV28 ASKAVGGMILY
TRBJ2-1 TRBV11-2 ASSTRGFGNEQF
TRBJ2-3 TRBV20-1 STPPGLAGDTQY
TRBJ2-3 TRBV5-1 ASSPGTSGRTDTQY
TRBJ2-7 TRBV29-1 SVTNRAEQY
TRBJ2-7 TRBV5-1 ASSAGTGNDEQY
TRBJ2-7 TRBV5-8 ASSGGGSFYEQY
TRBJ1-6 TRBV20-1 SAEPPGQGGSPLH
TRBJ1-5 TRBV7-9 ASSSQGQPQH
TRBJ1-2 TRBV6-6 ASLQGHGYGYT
TRBJ2-2 TRBV3-1 ASSQGTGALTGELF
TRBJ2-7 TRBV27 ASSLRFTSGIVEQY